This TCR beta chain was identified during a study of CD8+ T cells in alopecia areata. Treatment meaning: oral pan-JAK inhibitor, 5-10 mg twice daily. Peripheral blood, together with lesional scalp punch biopsies, was collected from alopecia areata patients. Whole-study results and caveats: Scalp clonality dropped significantly under tofacitinib, as did expanded CD8+ top-100 clones. Numerous clones, expanded in lesions, remained in scalp and blood during tofacitinib. Scalp specimens additionally yield sequences from normal skin's resident alphabeta T cells.

This clone is medium-sized (0.01 to 0.1%) within its sample. Its antigen is as yet unknown. Sequencing templates came from extracted RNA that was reverse transcribed into cDNA. Only in-frame clones appear in the TCRdb table, and some are missing; sequencing was by immunoSEQ multiplex PCR. Of fewer than 250,000 clones in the sample, roughly three fifths are singletons; the top ten hold roughly 0.67%. CDR1 SGHAT and CDR2 FQNNGV come from the germline V gene. Trimming shortened V by 3 bases and J by 0 bases, and 10 bases separated the two germline ends. The CDR3 spans 15 residues. The V and J genes are TRBV11-2 and TRBJ2-3; D might be TRBD1 or TRBD2, each matching 5 bases. The clonotype comes from a human donor with alopecia areata. The sample was CD4+ T cells sorted from blood, taken at week 4, from a patient treated with tofacitinib. CDR3 sequence (DNA): TGTGCCAGCAGCTTCCTCGGGGACAGCACAGATACGCAGTATTTT. Residues: CASSFLGDSTDTQYF.